This T cell receptor (beta chain) was captured by sequencing in a study of shared clonotypes between healthy human individuals. General observations from the study: Having only a few donors restricted how much genetic and exposure-history diversity was captured.

Trimming took 3 bases from V and 1 from J, leaving 12 bases between them. This CDR3 has 15 residues. The germline V gene encodes CDR1 MRHNA and CDR2 SNTAGT. The assay was immunoSEQ multiplex PCR, and TCRdb's table has in-frame clones only and misses some. The sample records roughly 2 million clones, under 97% being singletons. With regard to this clone: The antigen remains undetermined.

The sequencing sample was made of naive CD4+ T cells sorted from blood. The subset was: CD45RA+ positively selected. This clonotype was sampled from a man younger than 30 in good health. The chain recombines TRBV6-4 with TRBJ2-5; TRBD2 is a possible D gene (6 bases). In nucleotides, the CDR3 is TGTGCCAGCAGTGAGCAGATCGGGGGCCAAGAGACCCAGTACTTC. Translating gives CASSEQIGGQETQYF.